The 19 T cell receptor beta chains reported below all come from one sample, sequenced in a study of identical twins. TCRdb analysed the 5' RACE reads with MiXCR anew, one entry per CDR3 protein. The table lists roughly 710,000 distinct CDR3 sequences, approximately 6.1% of them singletons. Sequencing used naive T cells sorted from blood. Every receptor here comes from a man aged 18 to 30 in good health.

This clonotype was counted at least ten times. This rearrangement joins TRBV3-1 to TRBJ1-6; D unresolved. The V end was cut by 1 base, the J end by 7 bases, with 8 bases between. Germline V gene data show CDR1 as LGHDT and CDR2 as YNNKEL (reference sequence). The CDR3 has 14 amino acids. CDR3 region: CASSQGQANSPLHF. DNA for the CDR3: TGTGCCAGCAGCCAAGGGCAGGCGAATTCACCCCTCCACTTT.

This clonotype turned up a few times. The chain links TRBV6-2 or TRBV6-3 to TRBJ2-1; 12 bases line up with TRBD1. The CDR3 has 14 amino acids. The germline CDR1 and CDR2 sequences are MNHEY and SVGEGT. The V segment lost 4 bases and the J segment 8 bases; nucleotides outside the gene matches: 3. Here the CDR3 reads CASSSGTGGYEQFF. In nucleotides, the CDR3 is TGTGCCAGCAGTTCGGGGACAGGGGGCTATGAGCAGTTCTTC.

At least ten counts were recorded for this clonotype. A read error may produce the germline difference seen at one junction end. This chain connects TRBV12-3 or TRBV12-4 to TRBJ1-5; no reliable D call. This CDR3 comprises 14 residues. DNA of the CDR3: TGTGCCACCAGTAGGACGGACGGACATCAGCCCCAGCATTTT. Translation: CATSRTDGHQPQHF.

This clonotype has more than one count but fewer than ten. Here the CDR3 DNA reads TGTCTCAGCAGCCCGAACGGTGGGGGAATTACAGATACGCAGTATTTT. Translating gives CLSSPNGGGITDTQYF. This chain joins TRBV7-3 and TRBJ2-3; D tentatively fits TRBD1 or TRBD2 (5 bases each). The CDR3 sequence is 16 residues long. Germline assignment: CDR1 SGHTA and CDR2 FQGTGA.

V is TRBV5-1 and J is TRBJ2-1, with D tentatively TRBD1 (6 bases). Germline V gives CDR1 SGHRS, CDR2 YFSETQ. V lost 4 bases to trimming and J lost 7 bases, with 21 bases between them. The CDR3 sequence is 16 residues long. The CDR3 region is CASSHRLLYRANEQFF. CDR3 nucleotides: TGCGCCAGCAGCCATCGACTCTTATACAGGGCGAATGAGCAGTTCTTC.

This clonotype was counted many times. The chain joins TRBV12-3 or TRBV12-4 to TRBJ1-3; D remains unclear. CDR3 length: 15 amino acids. V lost 3 bases, J lost 4 bases, and 13 bases lay in between. In DNA, the CDR3 is TGTGCCAGCAGTTTTTATGGAGCCGGAGGAAACACCATATATTTT. It is translated as CASSFYGAGGNTIYF.

The table lists this clonotype with many counts. The V call is TRBV20-1, the J call TRBJ2-7, with 7 bases that match TRBD2. The CDR3 is 14 amino acids. In germline, CDR1 is DFQATT, CDR2 SNEGSKA (reference sequence). For the CDR3, the DNA is TGCAGCGCAAACGGGGAGGGCTGGACCTACGAGCAGTACTTC. It translates to CSANGEGWTYEQYF.

This clonotype was observed a handful of times. The rearrangement joins TRBV10-2 to TRBJ2-3, with D possibly matching TRBD1 (5 bases). V was trimmed by 3 bases and J by 8 bases, leaving 12 bases between them. CDR1 is WSHSY and CDR2 is SAAADI in the germline V gene. This CDR3 is built from 13 residues. CDR3 amino acids: CASSDQGTGTQYF. CDR3 sequence (DNA): TGCGCCAGCAGTGATCAGGGAACCGGTACGCAGTATTTT.

This clonotype was found many times. The chain is built from TRBV18 and TRBJ1-1; D might be TRBD1 (6 bases). The CDR3 is 16 residues long. Germline CDR1 reads KGHSH; CDR2 reads LQKENI. The V and J ends lost 3 bases and 1 base respectively, with 15 bases between them. The CDR3 region is CASSPNIQGTNTEAFF. The CDR3 DNA reads as TGTGCCAGCTCACCGAATATTCAGGGGACGAACACTGAAGCTTTCTTT.

This clonotype was picked up many times. V usage is TRBV10-3 and J usage is TRBJ2-1; 13 bases map to TRBD2. V lost 2 bases, J lost 5 bases, and 3 bases stayed unmatched. The CDR3 has 16 residues. Germline CDR1 ENHRY, CDR2 SYGVKD. CDR3 protein: CAISERGLAGHNEQFF. The CDR3 DNA follows: TGTGCCATCAGTGAGCGGGGACTAGCGGGACACAATGAGCAGTTCTTC.

This clonotype has at least ten counts. The V and J genes are TRBV5-1 and TRBJ2-1; D ambiguous. CDR3 length: 16 amino acids. V was cut by 0 bases and J by 4 bases, with 14 bases left in between. The germline gives CDR1 SGHRS, CDR2 YFSETQ. In DNA form, the CDR3 reads TGCGCCAGCAGCTTGGAAGTTACGAAGTCGTACAATGAGCAGTTCTTC. It translates to CASSLEVTKSYNEQFF.

Ten or more counts support this clonotype. The rearrangement uses TRBV12-3 or TRBV12-4 and TRBJ2-7, with 9 bases identical to TRBD2. The CDR3 runs 14 residues. V trimming: 6 bases; J trimming: 5 bases; junction bases outside the gene matches: 8. The CDR3 here is CASSPGTSRNEQYF. The CDR3 nucleotides are TGTGCCAGCAGCCCCGGGACTAGCCGTAACGAGCAGTACTTC.

This clonotype showed up many times. The V and J genes are TRBV4-3 and TRBJ2-7; D is unresolved. Germline loops: CDR1 LGHNA, CDR2 YSLEER. V was clipped by 0 bases and J by 5 bases, with 8 bases between them. The CDR3 has 13 residues. CDR3 in DNA: TGCGCCAGCAGCCAAGATGTGAGGAACGAGCAGTACTTC. It encodes CASSQDVRNEQYF.

This clonotype was detected a few times. The CDR3, as DNA: TGCAGTGCTAGAGCAAACCCTCGGGCGGAGCCCCGGACCCAGTACTTC. It codes for CSARANPRAEPRTQYF. The V call is TRBV20-1, the J call TRBJ2-5; no firm D call. The germline V gene has CDR1 DFQATT and CDR2 SNEGSKA (reference sequence). The CDR3 runs 16 residues. V lost 1 base and J 7 bases, leaving 22 bases between the germline ends.

This clonotype was recorded a few times. The rearrangement links TRBV11-2 to TRBJ2-2; TRBD2 agrees at 13 bases. There are 19 residues in the CDR3. Germline lookup yields CDR1 SGHAT and CDR2 FQNNGV. Germline trimming cut 5 bases from V and 5 bases from J; bases unmatched to any gene: 14. This CDR3 reads CASSAHSGLAGPVTGELFF. For the CDR3, the DNA is TGTGCCAGCAGCGCGCATTCGGGACTAGCGGGACCCGTGACCGGGGAGCTGTTTTTT. Full variable domain (rest looked up from reference TRBV11-2 and TRBJ2-2): EAGVAQSPRYKIIEKRQSVAFWCNPISGHATLYWYQQILGQGPKLLIQFQNNGVVDDSQLPKDRFSAERLKGVDSTLKIQPAKLEDSAVYLCASSAHSGLAGPVTGELFFGEGSRLTVL.

This clonotype was counted ten times or more. V gene TRBV20-1 combines with J gene TRBJ2-7; 9 bases map to TRBD2. V dropped 5 bases and J dropped 0; count of bases not matched to a gene: 2. The CDR3 has 13 residues. Per the germline V gene, CDR1 is DFQATT and CDR2 is SNEGSKA (reference sequence). CDR3 in amino acids: CSAVAGASYEQYF. The CDR3 DNA follows: TGCAGTGCTGTAGCGGGAGCCTCCTACGAGCAGTACTTC.

This clonotype was seen at least ten times. The chain is built from TRBV20-1 and TRBJ1-1; D remains ambiguous. CDR1 is DFQATT, CDR2 SNEGSKA, per germline (reference sequence). This CDR3 region has 12 residues. Deletions cut 2 bases from V and 0 bases from J, with 4 bases between. CDR3: CSARRMNTEAFF. The CDR3 DNA reads as TGCAGTGCTAGACGGATGAACACTGAAGCTTTCTTT.

For this clonotype: This may be a read error, as it is one base from a much larger clone. Here the CDR3 omits its conserved ending phenylalanine or tryptophan, so a read error is the likely source. This chain connects TRBV4-1 to TRBJ1-1, with a tentative D call TRBD1 (5 bases). The CDR3 extends over 13 amino acids. CDR1 and CDR2 (germline): MGHRA, YSYEKL. V was clipped by 2 bases and J by 5 bases, with 9 bases between them. The CDR3 coding sequence is TGCGCCAGCAGCCAACCCCAGGGAACTGAAGCTTTCTCT. This encodes CASSQPQGTEAFS.

At least ten counts were recorded for this clonotype. The chain joins TRBV5-1 to TRBJ1-2; 8 bases are a match to TRBD1. Germline CDR1 and CDR2: SGHRS and YFSETQ. V gave up 4 bases and J gave up 4 bases; unmatched junction bases: 9. The CDR3 covers 15 residues. CDR3 DNA: TGCGCCAGCAGCACCGGACAGGGTGCCTCCTATGGCTACACCTTC. Amino acid sequence: CASSTGQGASYGYTF. Drawing the rest from reference TRBV5-1 and TRBJ1-2, the complete variable domain is KAGVTQTPRYLIKTRGQQVTLSCSPISGHRSVSWYQQTPGQGLQFLFEYFSETQRNKGNFPGRFSGRQFSNSRSEMNVSTLELGDSALYLCASSTGQGASYGYTFGSGTRLTVV.